The source of this T cell receptor (beta chain) is a study of cytomegalovirus exposure and HLA in healthy donors. These donors counted as nominally healthy when sampled, but unrecorded immune exposures were likely. As concerns this clone: Its specificity is not known.

Trimming took 6 bases from V and 0 from J, leaving 12 bases between them. CDR3 length: 15 residues. Germline V CDR1 and CDR2: MNHNS, SASEGT. Notes on the study in general: Some highly shared sequence variants likely arose as a pipeline artifact. Being productive about 87% or about 30% of the time was typical of most TCR beta V segments in an earlier analysis.

The PCR made use of 60 Vbeta and 13 Jbeta primers. The protocol was immunoSEQ multiplex PCR, while the TCRdb copy is restricted to in-frame clones and leaves out a portion. The sample carries around 120,000 clones, 65% to 80% recorded once. The gene calls are TRBV6-1 and TRBJ2-1; D possibly corresponds to TRBD2 (6 bases). The source of this sequence is a human donor in good health. The sequenced sample was PBMCs. The CDR3 DNA sequence: TGTGCCAGCAGGGATCAGGGACTCTCCTACAATGAGCAGTTCTTC. Translating gives CASRDQGLSYNEQFF.